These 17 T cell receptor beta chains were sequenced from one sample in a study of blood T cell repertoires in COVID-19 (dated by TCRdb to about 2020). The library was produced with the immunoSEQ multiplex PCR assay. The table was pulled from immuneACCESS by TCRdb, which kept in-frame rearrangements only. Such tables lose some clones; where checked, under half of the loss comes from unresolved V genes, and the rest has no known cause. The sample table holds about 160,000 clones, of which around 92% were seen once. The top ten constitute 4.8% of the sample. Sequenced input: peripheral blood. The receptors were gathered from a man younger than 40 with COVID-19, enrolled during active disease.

The CDR3 DNA follows: TGTGCCAGTAGTATAATGGTGGGTAGCGGATACAATGAGCAGTTCTTC. Amino acid sequence: CASSIMVGSGYNEQFF. This chain connects TRBV19 to TRBJ2-1; TRBD2 is a possible D gene (6 bases). Germline loops: CDR1 LNHDA, CDR2 SQIVND (reference sequence). V was trimmed by 2 bases and J by 4 bases, leaving 15 bases between them. The CDR3 has 16 amino acids.

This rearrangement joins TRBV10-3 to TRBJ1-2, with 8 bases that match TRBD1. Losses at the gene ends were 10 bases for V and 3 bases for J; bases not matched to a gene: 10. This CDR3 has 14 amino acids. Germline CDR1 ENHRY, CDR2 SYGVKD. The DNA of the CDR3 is TGTGCCACCAGGGGAGGGACAGGAGACTATGGCTACACCTTC. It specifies CATRGGTGDYGYTF.

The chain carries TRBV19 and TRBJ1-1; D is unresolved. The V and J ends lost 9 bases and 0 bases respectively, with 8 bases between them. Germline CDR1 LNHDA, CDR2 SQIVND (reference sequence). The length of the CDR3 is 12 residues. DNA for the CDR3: TGTGCCAGCCGGGAGGTGAACACTGAAGCTTTCTTT. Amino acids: CASREVNTEAFF.

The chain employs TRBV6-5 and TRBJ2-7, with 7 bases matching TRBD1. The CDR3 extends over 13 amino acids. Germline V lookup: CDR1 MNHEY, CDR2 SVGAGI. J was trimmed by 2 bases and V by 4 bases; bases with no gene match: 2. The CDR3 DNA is TGTGCCAGCAGTTGGACAGGAGCCTACGAGCAGTACTTC. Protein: CASSWTGAYEQYF.

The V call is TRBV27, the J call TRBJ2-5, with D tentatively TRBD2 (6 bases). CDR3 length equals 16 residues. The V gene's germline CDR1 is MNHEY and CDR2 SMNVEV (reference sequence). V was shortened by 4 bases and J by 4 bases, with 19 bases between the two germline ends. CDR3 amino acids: CASSSEMRGSRETQYF. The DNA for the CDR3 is TGTGCCAGCAGTTCGGAAATGCGGGGATCTCGAGAGACCCAGTACTTC.

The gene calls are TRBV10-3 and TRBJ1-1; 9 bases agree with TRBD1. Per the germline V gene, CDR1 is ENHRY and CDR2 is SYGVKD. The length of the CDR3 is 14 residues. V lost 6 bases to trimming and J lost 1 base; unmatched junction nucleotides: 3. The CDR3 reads CAIRSDRGNTEAFF. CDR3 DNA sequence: TGTGCCATCAGATCGGACAGGGGGAACACTGAAGCTTTCTTT.

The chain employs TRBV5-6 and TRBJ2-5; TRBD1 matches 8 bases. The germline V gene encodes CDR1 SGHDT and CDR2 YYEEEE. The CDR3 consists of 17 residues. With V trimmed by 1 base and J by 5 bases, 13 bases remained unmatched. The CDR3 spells CASSLPPTGAPVETQYF. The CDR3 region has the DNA TGTGCCAGCAGCTTGCCGCCGACAGGGGCCCCGGTCGAGACCCAGTACTTC.

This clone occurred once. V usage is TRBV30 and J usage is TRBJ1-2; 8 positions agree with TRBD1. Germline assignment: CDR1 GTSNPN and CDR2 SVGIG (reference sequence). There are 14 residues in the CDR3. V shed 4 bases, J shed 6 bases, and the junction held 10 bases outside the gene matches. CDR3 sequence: CAWTRGQEGNGYTF. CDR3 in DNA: TGTGCCTGGACCCGGGGACAGGAAGGGAATGGCTACACCTTC.

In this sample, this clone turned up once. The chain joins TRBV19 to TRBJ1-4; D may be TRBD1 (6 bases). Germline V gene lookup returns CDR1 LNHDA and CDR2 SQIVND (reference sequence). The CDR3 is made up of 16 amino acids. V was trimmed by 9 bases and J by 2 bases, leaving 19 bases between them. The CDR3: CASIGQPRGTNEKLFF. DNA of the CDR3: TGTGCCAGCATTGGACAGCCCCGAGGTACTAATGAAAAACTGTTTTTT.

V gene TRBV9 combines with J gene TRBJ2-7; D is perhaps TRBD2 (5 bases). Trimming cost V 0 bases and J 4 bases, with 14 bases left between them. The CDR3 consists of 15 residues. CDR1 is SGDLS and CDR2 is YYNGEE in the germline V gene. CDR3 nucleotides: TGTGCCAGCAGCGTAGCAGCTAACGAGGGTTACGAGCAGTACTTC. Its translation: CASSVAANEGYEQYF.

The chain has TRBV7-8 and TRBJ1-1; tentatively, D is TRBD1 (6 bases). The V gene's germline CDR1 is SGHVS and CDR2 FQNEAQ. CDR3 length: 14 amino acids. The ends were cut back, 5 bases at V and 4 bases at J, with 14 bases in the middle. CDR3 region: CASSPRTGPTEAFF. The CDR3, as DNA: TGTGCCAGCAGCCCCAGAACAGGGCCCACTGAAGCTTTCTTT. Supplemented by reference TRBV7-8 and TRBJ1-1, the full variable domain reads GAGVSQSPRYKVAKRGQDVALRCDPISGHVSLFWYQQALGQGPEFLTYFQNEAQLDKSGLPSDRFFAERPEGSVSTLKIQRTQQEDSAVYLCASSPRTGPTEAFFGQGTRLTVV.

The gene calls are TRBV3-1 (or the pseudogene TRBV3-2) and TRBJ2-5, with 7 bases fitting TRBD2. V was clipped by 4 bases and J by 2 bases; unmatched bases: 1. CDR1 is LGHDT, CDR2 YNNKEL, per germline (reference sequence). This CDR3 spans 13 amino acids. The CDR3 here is CASSRGLQETQYF. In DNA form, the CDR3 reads TGTGCCAGCAGCCGGGGACTACAAGAGACCCAGTACTTC.

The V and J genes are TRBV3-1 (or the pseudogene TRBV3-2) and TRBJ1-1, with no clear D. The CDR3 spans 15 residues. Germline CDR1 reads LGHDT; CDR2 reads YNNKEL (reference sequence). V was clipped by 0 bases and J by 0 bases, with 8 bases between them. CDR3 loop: CASSQDNPVNTEAFF. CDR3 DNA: TGTGCCAGCAGCCAAGATAATCCGGTGAACACTGAAGCTTTCTTT.

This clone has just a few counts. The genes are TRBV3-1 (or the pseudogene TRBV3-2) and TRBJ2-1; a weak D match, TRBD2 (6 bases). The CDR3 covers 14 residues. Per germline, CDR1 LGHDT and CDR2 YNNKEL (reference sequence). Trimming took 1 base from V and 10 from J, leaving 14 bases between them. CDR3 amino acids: CASSQATGTQEQFF. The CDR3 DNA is TGTGCCAGCAGCCAAGCAACCGGGACTCAAGAGCAGTTCTTC.

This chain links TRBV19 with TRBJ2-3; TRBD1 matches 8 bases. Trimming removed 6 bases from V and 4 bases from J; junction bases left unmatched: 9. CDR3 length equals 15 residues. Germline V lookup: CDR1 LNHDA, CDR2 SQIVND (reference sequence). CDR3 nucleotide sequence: TGTGCCAGTAGCCTTGGACAGGGAATTCCAGATACGCAGTATTTT. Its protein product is CASSLGQGIPDTQYF.

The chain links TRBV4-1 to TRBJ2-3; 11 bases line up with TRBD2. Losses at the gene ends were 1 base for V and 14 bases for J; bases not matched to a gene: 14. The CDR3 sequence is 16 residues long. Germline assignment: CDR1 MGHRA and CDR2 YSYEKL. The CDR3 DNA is TGCGCCAGCAGCCAAGGGCCCGGGACTAGCGGATACGACGGGTATTTT. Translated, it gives CASSQGPGTSGYDGYF.

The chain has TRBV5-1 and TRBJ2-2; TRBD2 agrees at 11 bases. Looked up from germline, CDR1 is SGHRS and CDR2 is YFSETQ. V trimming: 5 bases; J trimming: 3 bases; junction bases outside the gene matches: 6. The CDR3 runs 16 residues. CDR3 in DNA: TGCGCCAGCAGAATACCGGGACTAGCGGACACCGGGGAGCTGTTTTTT. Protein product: CASRIPGLADTGELFF.